The 15 T cell receptor beta chains given below trace back to one sample, sequenced in a study of PD-L1 blockade in urothelial cancer. Repertoires were generated with immunoSEQ multiplex PCR, while TCRdb's copy carries only in-frame clones and drops some. The sample yields 50,000 to 60,000 clones, nearly 85% seen once. Sequences were derived from PBMCs, sampled around atezolizumab (anti-PD-L1) treatment. Every receptor here comes from a man aged 40-49 years with urothelial cancer.

The rearrangement links TRBV7-8 to TRBJ1-5; D not resolved. The CDR3 covers 13 residues. Germline CDR1 reads SGHVS; CDR2 reads FQNEAQ. V lost 1 base, J lost 6 bases, and 7 bases lay in between. CDR3 nucleotide sequence: TGTGCCAGCAGCTTAGGACGGGGTCAGCCCCAGCATTTT. It translates to CASSLGRGQPQHF.

This sequence joins TRBV4-3 and TRBJ2-2; 7 nucleotides align to TRBD2. The CDR3 covers 17 residues. Germline V lookup: CDR1 LGHNA, CDR2 YSLEER. V was pared by 1 base and J by 4 bases, with 9 bases of the junction left unmatched. CDR3 bases: TGCGCCAGCAGCCAAGTGGGCGGGGGACTCCTCACCGGGGAGCTGTTTTTT. This gives the protein CASSQVGGGLLTGELFF.

The chain couples TRBV11-2 to TRBJ1-5; D gene unclear. The length of the CDR3 is 15 residues. Trimming took off 0 bases at V and 9 bases at J, with 15 bases between the two ends. The germline CDR1 and CDR2 sequences are SGHAT and FQNNGV. The CDR3 nucleotides read TGTGCCAGCAGCTTAGATCGAGCAGGACTGGGGCCCCAGCATTTT. It translates to CASSLDRAGLGPQHF.

The chain carries TRBV29-1 and TRBJ2-7; possible D gene TRBD2, 5 bases. The ends were cut back, 4 bases at V and 5 bases at J, with 12 bases in the middle. Germline V gene sequence: CDR1 SQVTM, CDR2 ANQGSEA. There are 12 residues in the CDR3. In DNA, the CDR3 is TGCAGCGTTGTATGGGGAGTGGACGAGCAGTACTTC. Encoded protein: CSVVWGVDEQYF.

The chain employs TRBV7-8 and TRBJ1-1; 8 bases are shared with TRBD1. In germline, CDR1 is SGHVS, CDR2 FQNEAQ. The CDR3 spans 16 residues. V lost 6 bases, J lost 0 bases, and 9 bases stayed unmatched. CDR3: CASSGQGRGVNTEAFF. The CDR3 DNA sequence: TGTGCCAGCAGTGGACAGGGTCGGGGGGTGAACACTGAAGCTTTCTTT.

The chain joins TRBV6-6 to TRBJ1-5; D remains ambiguous. V was clipped by 5 bases and J by 6 bases, with 11 bases between them. CDR1 is MNHNY and CDR2 is SVGAGI in the germline V gene (reference sequence). This CDR3 has 13 amino acids. CDR3 nucleotide sequence: TGTGCCAGCAGTACCGCGGGTGGTCAGCCCCAGCATTTT. Residues: CASSTAGGQPQHF.

The chain joins TRBV5-1 to TRBJ1-2; D possibly corresponds to TRBD1 (6 bases). V lost 7 bases, J lost 3 bases, and 16 bases lay in between. Germline CDR1 reads SGHRS; CDR2 reads YFSETQ. The CDR3 sequence is 14 residues long. Here the CDR3 DNA reads TGCGCCAGCGGCAGGGGTGAGGCCCACTATGGCTACACCTTC. Translating it yields CASGRGEAHYGYTF.

This clone was seen only once. The V gene is TRBV6-5, the J gene TRBJ1-5; 7 bases are a match to TRBD1. Germline CDR1 MNHEY, CDR2 SVGAGI. The ends lost 5 bases at V and 8 bases at J; junction bases unmatched: 6. The CDR3 loop spans 13 amino acids. The CDR3 is CASSRTGKEPQHF. In DNA, the CDR3 is TGTGCCAGCAGTAGGACAGGCAAAGAGCCCCAGCATTTT.

The chain carries TRBV6-6 and TRBJ2-1; 15 nucleotides align to TRBD2. CDR3 length: 16 amino acids. The V segment lost 7 bases and the J segment 5 bases; nucleotides outside the gene matches: 6. Germline CDR1 MNHNY, CDR2 SVGAGI (reference sequence). This chain's CDR3 is CASKGTSGRSDNEQFF. The CDR3 bases are TGTGCCAGCAAGGGGACTAGCGGGAGGTCGGACAATGAGCAGTTCTTC.

This clone was seen a single time. CDR3 protein: CASSLGTGGGEKLFF. CDR3 coding DNA: TGTGCCAGCAGTTTGGGGACAGGGGGCGGTGAAAAACTGTTTTTT. The chain links TRBV28 to TRBJ1-4; 12 positions agree with TRBD1. The V and J ends lost 3 bases and 7 bases, in that order; junction bases with no gene match: 3. Germline values: CDR1 MDHEN, CDR2 SYDVKM. The CDR3 contains 15 residues.

The chain uses TRBV7-2 and TRBJ2-2; 11 bases fit TRBD2. After removal of 2 bases from V and 2 bases from J, the junction contained 7 bases not matched to a gene. The CDR3 consists of 18 residues. Germline CDR1 and CDR2: SGHTA and FQGNSA. CDR3 nucleotides: TGTGCCAGCAGCTTACGTTTGCTAGCGGGAGGAAACACCGGGGAGCTGTTTTTT. This sequence encodes CASSLRLLAGGNTGELFF.

The chain carries TRBV27 and TRBJ1-5; weak D call: TRBD1 (5 bases). Germline CDR1 reads MNHEY; CDR2 reads SMNVEV (reference sequence). The CDR3 is made up of 17 amino acids. Between the trimmed V and J ends, which lost 5 bases and 1 base, there was a span of 18 bases. CDR3 coding DNA: TGTGCCAGCAGTCCATTGGGAGGGAAGGGGAGCAATCAGCCCCAGCATTTT. Translating gives CASSPLGGKGSNQPQHF.

The chain is built from TRBV9 and TRBJ1-2, with 12 positions matching TRBD1. CDR3 size: 18 residues. CDR1 and CDR2 (germline): SGDLS, YYNGEE. Germline trimming cut 0 bases from V and 4 bases from J; bases unmatched to any gene: 10. In DNA form, the CDR3 reads TGTGCCAGCAGCGTAGAGGCGGGGACAGGGGGCGCCGGCTATGGCTACACCTTC. Its translation: CASSVEAGTGGAGYGYTF.

The chain employs TRBV5-6 and TRBJ2-7; D might be TRBD2 (6 bases). The CDR3 loop spans 18 amino acids. V was shortened by 1 base and J by 6 bases, with 26 bases between the two germline ends. Per the germline V gene, CDR1 is SGHDT and CDR2 is YYEEEE. The CDR3 reads CASSLPLRRGVLPREQYF. In DNA form, the CDR3 reads TGTGCCAGCAGCTTGCCCCTACGGAGGGGCGTACTTCCCCGCGAGCAGTACTTC.

The CDR3 protein is CASSDGQGFNEKLFF. The CDR3 nucleotides are TGTGCCAGCAGTGATGGACAGGGCTTTAATGAAAAACTGTTTTTT. The genes are TRBV25-1 and TRBJ1-4; TRBD1 agrees at 8 bases. The CDR3 contains 15 residues. J was trimmed by 4 bases and V by 3 bases; bases with no gene match: 4. Per germline, CDR1 MGHDK and CDR2 SYGVNS.